Listed here are 10 T cell receptor beta chains from one sample, sequenced in a study of OX40 agonist ivuxolimab in advanced cancers. Repertoires were generated with immunoSEQ multiplex PCR, while TCRdb's copy carries only in-frame clones and drops some. The sample contains some 50,000 clones, 80% to 90% of which appear only once. This specimen was CD4+ or CD8+ T cells sorted from blood, taken in a trial of the OX40 agonist ivuxolimab. These receptors originate from an adult with an advanced solid tumor such as melanoma, head and neck, liver or kidney cancer.

The chain links TRBV19 to TRBJ1-1, with D possibly matching TRBD1 (5 bases). Trimming left V 7 bases short and J 4 bases short, with 19 bases between. This CDR3 region has 15 residues. CDR1 LNHDA and CDR2 SQIVND come from the germline V gene (reference sequence). The CDR3 loop is CASTYQGGMGTEAFF. CDR3 in DNA: TGTGCCAGTACCTATCAGGGTGGAATGGGCACTGAAGCTTTCTTT.

This clone was recorded a few times. The V and J genes are TRBV19 and TRBJ2-5, with TRBD2 matching 7 bases. V was pared by 5 bases and J by 7 bases, with 10 bases of the junction left unmatched. CDR3 length equals 14 residues. Germline V CDR1 and CDR2: LNHDA, SQIVND (reference sequence). In nucleotides, the CDR3 is TGTGCCAGTAGTTGGTCAAGCGGGGTACGGACCCAGTACTTC. Translated: CASSWSSGVRTQYF. Full variable domain (missing parts from reference TRBV19 and TRBJ2-5): DGGITQSPKYLFRKEGQNVTLSCEQNLNHDAMYWYRQDPGQGLRLIYYSQIVNDFQKGDIAEGYSVSREKKESFPLTVTSAQKNPTAFYLCASSWSSGVRTQYFGPGTRLLVL.

The CDR3 DNA reads TGTGCCAGTAGTCTCTCCAGGACAGGGTTAATCTCTGGGGCCAACGTCCTGACTTTC. Amino acids: CASSLSRTGLISGANVLTF. The chain joins TRBV19 to TRBJ2-6; TRBD1 matches 8 bases. With V trimmed by 5 bases and J by 0 bases, 12 bases remained unmatched. Germline CDR1 is LNHDA and CDR2 is SQIVND (reference sequence). CDR3 size: 19 residues.

This CDR3 is CASSSQLGTGVYEQYF. DNA of the CDR3: TGTGCCAGCAGTTCGCAACTCGGGACAGGGGTCTACGAGCAGTACTTC. The chain recombines TRBV6-6 with TRBJ2-7; 10 positions match TRBD1. V lost 4 bases and J lost 3; bases outside the gene matches: 9. CDR1 is MNHNY, CDR2 SVGAGI, per germline (reference sequence). The CDR3 consists of 16 residues.

V is TRBV25-1 and J is TRBJ2-6, with TRBD2 as a possible D gene (5 bases). The germline gives CDR1 MGHDK, CDR2 SYGVNS. Trimming cost V 2 bases and J 10 bases, with 12 bases left between them. This CDR3 has 14 residues. CDR3: CASSEPVGGNVLTF. The CDR3 DNA reads as TGTGCCAGCAGTGAACCCGTCGGCGGGAACGTCCTGACTTTC. Full variable domain (rest looked up from reference TRBV25-1 and TRBJ2-6): EADIYQTPRYLVIGTGKKITLECSQTMGHDKMYWYQQDPGMELHLIHYSYGVNSTEKGDLSSESTVSRIRTEHFPLTLESARPSHTSQYLCASSEPVGGNVLTFGAGSRLTVL.

The chain couples TRBV10-1 to TRBJ1-1, with D unclear. The CDR3 is 13 amino acids. With 3 bases removed from V and 4 bases from J, the gap between germline ends came to 9 bases. The germline gives CDR1 WNHNN, CDR2 SYGVQD (reference sequence). The CDR3 nucleotides are TGCGCCAGCAGTGAAACGGTCGGCACTGAAGCTTTCTTT. Protein sequence: CASSETVGTEAFF.

The V and J genes are TRBV7-2 and TRBJ1-1; 8 bases align to TRBD1. This CDR3 has 13 amino acids. With 6 bases clipped from V and 6 bases from J, the junction kept 6 bases outside the gene matches. In germline, CDR1 is SGHTA, CDR2 FQGNSA. CDR3 sequence reads: CASSPDRGAEAFF. In DNA form, the CDR3 reads TGTGCCAGCAGTCCCGACAGGGGAGCTGAAGCTTTCTTT.

The genes are TRBV5-6 and TRBJ1-1; TRBD1 agrees at 8 bases. The V segment lost 3 bases and the J segment 5 bases; nucleotides outside the gene matches: 9. The CDR3 runs to 15 residues. The germline V gene encodes CDR1 SGHDT and CDR2 YYEEEE. In nucleotides, the CDR3 is TGTGCCAGCAGCTCCATGGACAGGGTGGGGACTGAAGCTTTCTTT. Protein product: CASSSMDRVGTEAFF.

In its sample, this clone was seen once. This sequence joins TRBV5-1 and TRBJ2-7; 8 bases are a match to TRBD2. The CDR3 consists of 16 residues. V shed 1 base and J 4 bases; nucleotides not matched to a gene: 10. The V gene's germline CDR1 is SGHRS and CDR2 YFSETQ. The DNA of the CDR3 is TGCGCCAGCAGCTTGTCTAGCGGGTCGGGAACTTACGAGCAGTACTTC. Residues: CASSLSSGSGTYEQYF.

V is TRBV4-1 and J is TRBJ2-5, with a weak D call TRBD1 (6 bases). The germline gives CDR1 MGHRA, CDR2 YSYEKL. This CDR3 region has 15 residues. V lost 1 base, J lost 2 bases, and 11 bases lay in between. The CDR3, as DNA: TGCGCCAGCAGCCAAGCCCAGGACAGACAAGAGACCCAGTACTTC. This gives the protein CASSQAQDRQETQYF.